This T cell receptor beta chain came from a study of CD8 T cells in Susac syndrome. CD8+ and CD4+ T cells taken from blood had their TCR beta sequenced. The length of the CDR3 is 14 residues. CDR1 and CDR2 (germline): GTSNPN, SVGIG (reference sequence). Trimming removed 4 bases from V and 3 bases from J; junction bases left unmatched: 5. Random hexamers were used to reverse transcribe 0.5 to 1 ug of RNA. By means of immunoSEQ multiplex PCR, TCR beta CDR3 spanning 54 Vbeta and 13 Jbeta underwent amplification. One entry per CDR3 protein, called by TCRdb with MiXCR from the immunoSEQ multiplex PCR reads. The top ten hold around 0.1% of the sample, which has roughly 200,000 distinct CDR3 sequences, approximately 93% seen once. A word on this clonotype: Its antigen is still unknown.

Study findings and constraints: In its TCR sequencing and HLA analysis, the study acknowledged that the number of individuals was relatively small.

Source material: CD4+ T cells from PBMCs. J is TRBJ2-2 and V is TRBV30, with TRBD1 identical over 7 bases. This TCR was sampled from a human donor in good health. CDR3 in DNA: TGTGCCTGGAAAGGGACAGTTTACACCGGGGAGCTGTTTTTT. This translates into CAWKGTVYTGELFF.